The sequence of this T cell receptor (beta chain) was determined in a study of blood T cell repertoires in COVID-19. Sequencing was performed with immunoSEQ multiplex PCR; in TCRdb, only in-frame clones are kept and a portion is missing. The sample yields some 130,000 clones, approximately 83% seen once. Germline lookup yields CDR1 GTSNPN and CDR2 SVGIG (reference sequence). V lost 0 bases, J lost 5 bases, and 7 bases lay in between. The CDR3 has 13 residues. Sequenced sample: peripheral blood. The clonotype was recovered from a woman aged 45 to 65 who had recovered from COVID-19. V is TRBV30 and J is TRBJ2-2; the D gene is possibly TRBD2 (5 bases). The CDR3 here is CAWSVRGTGELFF. In DNA, the CDR3 is TGTGCCTGGAGTGTACGAGGGACCGGGGAGCTGTTTTTT.